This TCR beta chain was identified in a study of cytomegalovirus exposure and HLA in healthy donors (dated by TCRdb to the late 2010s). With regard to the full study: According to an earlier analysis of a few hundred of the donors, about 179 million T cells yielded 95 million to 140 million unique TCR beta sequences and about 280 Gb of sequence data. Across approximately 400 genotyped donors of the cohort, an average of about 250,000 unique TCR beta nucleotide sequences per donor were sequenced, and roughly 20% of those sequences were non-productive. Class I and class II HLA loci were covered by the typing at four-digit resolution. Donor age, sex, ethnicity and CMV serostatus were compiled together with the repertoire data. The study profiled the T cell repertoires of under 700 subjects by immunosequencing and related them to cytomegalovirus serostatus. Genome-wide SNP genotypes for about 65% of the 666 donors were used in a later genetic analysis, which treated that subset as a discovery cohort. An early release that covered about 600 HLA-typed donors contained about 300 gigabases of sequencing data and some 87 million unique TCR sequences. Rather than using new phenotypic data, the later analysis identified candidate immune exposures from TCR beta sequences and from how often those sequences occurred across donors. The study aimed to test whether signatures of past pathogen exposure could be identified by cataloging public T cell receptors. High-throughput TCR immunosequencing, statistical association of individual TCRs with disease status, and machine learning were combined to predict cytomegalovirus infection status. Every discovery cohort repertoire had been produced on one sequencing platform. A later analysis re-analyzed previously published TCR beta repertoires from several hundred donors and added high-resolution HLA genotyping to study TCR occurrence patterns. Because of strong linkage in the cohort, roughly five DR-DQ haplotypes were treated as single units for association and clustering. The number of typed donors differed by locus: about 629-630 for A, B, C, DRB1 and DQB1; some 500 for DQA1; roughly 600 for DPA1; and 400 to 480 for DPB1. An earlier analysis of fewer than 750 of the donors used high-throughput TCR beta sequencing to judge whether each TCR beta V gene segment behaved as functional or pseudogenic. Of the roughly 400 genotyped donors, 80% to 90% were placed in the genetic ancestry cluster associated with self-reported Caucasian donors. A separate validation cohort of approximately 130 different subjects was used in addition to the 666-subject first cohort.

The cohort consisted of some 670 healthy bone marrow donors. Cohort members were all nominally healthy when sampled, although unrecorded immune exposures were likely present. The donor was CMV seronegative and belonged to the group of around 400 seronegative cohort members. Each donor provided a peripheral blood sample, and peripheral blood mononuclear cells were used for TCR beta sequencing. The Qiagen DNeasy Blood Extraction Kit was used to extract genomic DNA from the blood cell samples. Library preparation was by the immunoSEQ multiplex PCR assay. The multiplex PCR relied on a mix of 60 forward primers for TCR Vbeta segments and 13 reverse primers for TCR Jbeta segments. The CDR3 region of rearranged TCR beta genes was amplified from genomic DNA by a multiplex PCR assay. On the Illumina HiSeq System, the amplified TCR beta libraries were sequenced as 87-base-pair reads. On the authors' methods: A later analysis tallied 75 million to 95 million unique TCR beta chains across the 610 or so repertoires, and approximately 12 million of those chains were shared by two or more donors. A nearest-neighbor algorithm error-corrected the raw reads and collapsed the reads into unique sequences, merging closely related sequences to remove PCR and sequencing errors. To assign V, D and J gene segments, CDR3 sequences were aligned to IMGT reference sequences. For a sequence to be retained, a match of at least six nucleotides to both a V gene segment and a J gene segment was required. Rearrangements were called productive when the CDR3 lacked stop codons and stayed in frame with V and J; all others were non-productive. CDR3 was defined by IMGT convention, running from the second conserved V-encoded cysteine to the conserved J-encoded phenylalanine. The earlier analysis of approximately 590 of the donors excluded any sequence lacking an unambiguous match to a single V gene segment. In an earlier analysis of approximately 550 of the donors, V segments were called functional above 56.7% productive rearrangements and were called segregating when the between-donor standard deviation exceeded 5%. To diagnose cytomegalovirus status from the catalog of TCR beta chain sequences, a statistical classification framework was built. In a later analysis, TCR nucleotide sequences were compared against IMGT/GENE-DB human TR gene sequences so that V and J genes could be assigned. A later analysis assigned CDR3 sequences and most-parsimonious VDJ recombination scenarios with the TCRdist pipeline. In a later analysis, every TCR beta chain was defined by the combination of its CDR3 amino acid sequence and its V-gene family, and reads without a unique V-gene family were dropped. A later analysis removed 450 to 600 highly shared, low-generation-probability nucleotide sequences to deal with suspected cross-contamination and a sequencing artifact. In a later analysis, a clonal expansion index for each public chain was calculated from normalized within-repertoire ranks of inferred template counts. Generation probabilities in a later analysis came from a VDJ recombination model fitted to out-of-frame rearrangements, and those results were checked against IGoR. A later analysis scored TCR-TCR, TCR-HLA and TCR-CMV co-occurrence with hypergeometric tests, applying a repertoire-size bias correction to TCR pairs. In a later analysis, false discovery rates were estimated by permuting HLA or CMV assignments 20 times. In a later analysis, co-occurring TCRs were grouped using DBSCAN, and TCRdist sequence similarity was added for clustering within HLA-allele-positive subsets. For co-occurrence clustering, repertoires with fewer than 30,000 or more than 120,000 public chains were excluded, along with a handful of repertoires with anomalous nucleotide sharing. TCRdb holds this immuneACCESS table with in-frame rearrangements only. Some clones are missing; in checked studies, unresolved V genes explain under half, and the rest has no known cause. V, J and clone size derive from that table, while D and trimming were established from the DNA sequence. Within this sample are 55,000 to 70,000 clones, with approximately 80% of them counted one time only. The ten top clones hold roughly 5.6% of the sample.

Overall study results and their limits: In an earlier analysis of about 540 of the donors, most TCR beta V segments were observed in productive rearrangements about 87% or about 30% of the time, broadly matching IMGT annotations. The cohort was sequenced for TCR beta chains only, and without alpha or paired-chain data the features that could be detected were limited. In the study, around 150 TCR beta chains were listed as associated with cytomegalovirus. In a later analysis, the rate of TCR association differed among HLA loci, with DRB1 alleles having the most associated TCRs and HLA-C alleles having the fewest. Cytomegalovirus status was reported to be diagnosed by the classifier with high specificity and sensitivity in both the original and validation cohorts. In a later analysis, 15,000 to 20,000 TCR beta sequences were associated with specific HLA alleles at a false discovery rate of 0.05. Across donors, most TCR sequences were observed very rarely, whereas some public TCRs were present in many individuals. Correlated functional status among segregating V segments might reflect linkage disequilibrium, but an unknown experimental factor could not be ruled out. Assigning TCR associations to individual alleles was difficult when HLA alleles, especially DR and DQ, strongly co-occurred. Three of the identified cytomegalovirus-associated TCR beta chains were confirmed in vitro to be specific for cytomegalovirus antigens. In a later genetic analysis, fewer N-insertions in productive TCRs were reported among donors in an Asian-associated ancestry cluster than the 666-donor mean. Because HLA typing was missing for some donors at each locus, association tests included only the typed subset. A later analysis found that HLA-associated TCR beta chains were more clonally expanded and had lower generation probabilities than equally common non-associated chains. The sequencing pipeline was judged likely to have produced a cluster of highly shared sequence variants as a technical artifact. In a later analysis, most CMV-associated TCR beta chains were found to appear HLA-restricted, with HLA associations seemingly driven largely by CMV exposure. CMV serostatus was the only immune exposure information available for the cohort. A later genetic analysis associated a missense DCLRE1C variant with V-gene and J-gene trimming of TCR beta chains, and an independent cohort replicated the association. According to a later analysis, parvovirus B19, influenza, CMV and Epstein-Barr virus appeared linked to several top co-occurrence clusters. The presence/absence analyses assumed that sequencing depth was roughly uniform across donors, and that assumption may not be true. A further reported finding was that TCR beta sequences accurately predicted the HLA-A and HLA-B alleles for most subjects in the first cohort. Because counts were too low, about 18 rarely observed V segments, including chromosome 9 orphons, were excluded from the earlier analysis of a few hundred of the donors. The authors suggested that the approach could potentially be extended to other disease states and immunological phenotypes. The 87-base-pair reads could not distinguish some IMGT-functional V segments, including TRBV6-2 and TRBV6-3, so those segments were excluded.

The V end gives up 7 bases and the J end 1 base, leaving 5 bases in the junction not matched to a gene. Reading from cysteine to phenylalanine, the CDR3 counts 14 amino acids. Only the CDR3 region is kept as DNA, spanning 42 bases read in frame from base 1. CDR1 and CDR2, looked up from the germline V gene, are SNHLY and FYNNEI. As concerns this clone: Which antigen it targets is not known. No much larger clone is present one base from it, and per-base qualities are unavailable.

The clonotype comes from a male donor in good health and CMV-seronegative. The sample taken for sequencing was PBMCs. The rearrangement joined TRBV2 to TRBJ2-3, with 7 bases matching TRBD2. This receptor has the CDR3 CASTSSGGTDTQYF. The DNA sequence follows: TGTGCCAGCACCTCCAGCGGGGGCACAGATACGCAGTATTTT. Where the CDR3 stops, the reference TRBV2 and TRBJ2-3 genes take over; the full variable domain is EPEVTQTPSHQVTQMGQEVILRCVPISNHLYFYWYRQILGQKVEFLVSFYNNEISEKSEIFDDQFSVERPDGSNFTLKIRSTKLEDSAMYFCASTSSGGTDTQYFGPGTRLTVL.